Following are 19 T cell receptor beta chains from one sample sequenced in a study of T-cell reconstitution after alpha-beta-depleted transplantation in children. Unique molecular identifiers were built into the TCRbeta library. TCRdb recomputed calls from the PCR reads with MiXCR, one row per CDR3 protein. The sample includes around 450,000 distinct CDR3 sequences, about 11% of them seen just once. This specimen consisted of PBMCs, obtained before TCRalphabeta/CD19-depleted stem cell transplant. The receptors here all came from a child aged 2 to 9 with inherited bone marrow failure, due to receive a stem cell transplant.

The sample holds many counts of this clonotype. This chain links TRBV6-1 with TRBJ1-2, with unresolved D. Germline V gene lookup returns CDR1 MNHNS and CDR2 SASEGT. V lost 0 bases and J 7 bases, leaving 18 bases between the germline ends. The CDR3 sequence is 16 residues long. The DNA of the CDR3 is TGTGCCAGCAGTGAAGCCGCCGGCCAGGAAGTTAGTGGCTACACCTTC. Protein product: CASSEAAGQEVSGYTF.

V is TRBV4-2 and J is TRBJ1-2, with D hard to call. This CDR3 is 15 amino acids long. Germline V CDR1 and CDR2: LGHNA, YNFKEQ. The V and J ends lost 0 bases and 0 bases respectively, with 8 bases between them. The CDR3 sequence: CASSQEAPANYGYTF. Written as DNA, the CDR3 is TGTGCCAGCAGCCAAGAGGCACCTGCTAACTATGGCTACACCTTC.

The genes are TRBV6-2 or TRBV6-3 and TRBJ1-2; D is unresolved. Germline assignment: CDR1 MNHEY and CDR2 SVGEGT. With 4 bases removed from V and 0 bases from J, the gap between germline ends came to 6 bases. The CDR3 contains 13 residues. For the CDR3, the DNA is TGTGCCAGCAGTTGGGGTGCTAACTATGGCTACACCTTC. It codes for CASSWGANYGYTF.

This clonotype was picked up many times. This chain links TRBV29-1 with TRBJ2-7; D might be TRBD2 (6 bases). Per the germline V gene, CDR1 is SQVTM and CDR2 is ANQGSEA. V shed 3 bases and J shed 5 bases, with 14 bases lying between them. CDR3 length: 13 amino acids. The CDR3 bases are TGCAGCGTTGAGGGGACTGGCGACCACGAGCAGTACTTC. This codes for CSVEGTGDHEQYF.

CDR3 coding DNA: TGTGCCAGCAGTCCAGTTAACAGGAGGGGTGAAGCTTTCTTT. It specifies CASSPVNRRGEAFF. This sequence joins TRBV27 and TRBJ1-1; a weak D match, TRBD1 (5 bases). CDR3 length: 14 residues. V dropped 5 bases and J dropped 7 bases, with 17 bases sitting between them. Germline CDR1 is MNHEY and CDR2 is SMNVEV (reference sequence).

The rearrangement links TRBV12-3 or TRBV12-4 to TRBJ2-5, with 8 bases fitting TRBD2. The V and J ends lost 2 bases and 9 bases, in that order; junction bases with no gene match: 20. The CDR3 extends over 18 amino acids. CDR3 region: CASSLMRLAPRALGAQYF. The DNA of the CDR3 is TGTGCCAGCAGTTTAATGAGACTAGCGCCCCGGGCTTTGGGGGCCCAGTACTTC.

This CDR3 reads CSTPGPLRETQYF. In DNA, the CDR3 is TGCAGCACCCCGGGCCCTCTGAGGGAGACCCAGTACTTC. The V and J genes are TRBV29-1 and TRBJ2-5, with unresolved D. The ends were cut back, 8 bases at V and 5 bases at J, with 18 bases in the middle. The CDR3 consists of 13 residues. Per the germline V gene, CDR1 is SQVTM and CDR2 is ANQGSEA.

This clonotype was seen at least ten times. The gene calls are TRBV15 and TRBJ2-3; 8 bases line up with TRBD1. The J segment lost 4 bases and the V segment lost 0 bases, leaving 3 bases of the junction unmatched. Germline-derived CDR1 and CDR2 are LNHNV and YYDKDF (reference sequence). This CDR3 has 15 amino acids. CDR3 DNA sequence: TGTGCCACCAGCAGAGAGGGACAGGCCGCAGATACGCAGTATTTT. Residues: CATSREGQAADTQYF.

This clonotype was picked up many times. The chain combines TRBV29-1 with TRBJ1-2; D is uncertain. This CDR3 has 13 residues. V lost 6 bases and J lost 5, with 16 bases in between. The V gene's germline CDR1 is SQVTM and CDR2 ANQGSEA. This chain's CDR3 is CSVEGRQDYGYTF. The DNA of the CDR3 is TGCAGCGTGGAGGGCCGCCAAGATTATGGCTACACCTTC.

The chain employs TRBV19 and TRBJ2-2; D may be TRBD2 (5 bases). CDR3 length equals 12 residues. CDR1 LNHDA and CDR2 SQIVND come from the germline V gene (reference sequence). Trimming stripped 5 bases from V and 8 bases from J, with 9 bases between. Here the CDR3 DNA reads TGTGCCAGTAGTTTGTGGAGGGGGGAGCTGTTTTTT. Protein sequence: CASSLWRGELFF.

There are many counts of this clonotype. The chain has TRBV5-6 and TRBJ2-3, with 7 bases identical to TRBD2. V lost 4 bases to trimming and J lost 2 bases; unmatched junction nucleotides: 10. Germline V CDR1 and CDR2: SGHDT, YYEEEE. The CDR3 is 16 residues long. CDR3 DNA sequence: TGTGCCAGCAGCGAGGAGCGGGGTGAATTCACAGATACGCAGTATTTT. Its protein is CASSEERGEFTDTQYF. Complete variable domain (other parts from reference TRBV5-6 and TRBJ2-3): DAGVTQSPTHLIKTRGQQVTLRCSPKSGHDTVSWYQQALGQGPQFIFQYYEEEERQRGNFPDRFSGHQFPNYSSELNVNALLLGDSALYLCASSEERGEFTDTQYFGPGTRLTVL.

This clonotype was detected a few times. The J gene is TRBJ2-7, the V gene TRBV3-1; D unclear. The CDR3 contains 15 residues. Germline CDR1 is LGHDT and CDR2 is YNNKEL (reference sequence). The V and J ends lost 6 bases and 2 bases respectively, with 17 bases between them. The CDR3 spells CASSLEGVRPYEQYF. In DNA form, the CDR3 reads TGTGCCAGCAGTCTAGAAGGTGTGAGGCCCTACGAGCAGTACTTC.

The rearrangement joins TRBV7-9 to TRBJ2-3, with a weak D call TRBD2 (5 bases). V lost 4 bases to trimming and J lost 4 bases, with 6 bases between them. From germline, CDR1 is SEHNR and CDR2 FQNEAQ (reference sequence). The CDR3 is 12 residues long. The CDR3 is CASSSLADTQYF. Here the CDR3 DNA reads TGTGCCAGCAGCTCACTAGCAGATACGCAGTATTTT.

The rearrangement uses TRBV12-3 or TRBV12-4 and TRBJ2-6, with 7 bases fitting TRBD2. The junction had 10 bases not matched to a gene; V was cut back by 4 bases and J by 1 base. The CDR3 is 18 residues long. In DNA form, the CDR3 reads TGTGCCAGCAGTTCAAGCGGGATGGGCCCTTCTGGGGCCAACGTCCTGACTTTC. It yields the protein CASSSSGMGPSGANVLTF.

The chain joins TRBV2 to TRBJ2-3, with TRBD2 matching over 7 bases. CDR1 and CDR2 from the germline V gene are SNHLY and FYNNEI. V was pared by 6 bases and J by 4 bases, with 19 bases of the junction left unmatched. CDR3 length equals 18 residues. CDR3 protein: CASRSGTTDKRIADTQYF. The DNA of the CDR3 is TGTGCCAGCAGGTCCGGGACTACCGATAAAAGGATCGCAGATACGCAGTATTTT.

This clonotype has ten or more counts. CDR3 bases: TGTGCCAGCAGCTTACGGACAGTCTCCTACGAGCAGTACTTC. Translating it yields CASSLRTVSYEQYF. The chain couples TRBV7-2 to TRBJ2-7; a possible D gene is TRBD1 (6 bases). Germline V gives CDR1 SGHTA, CDR2 FQGNSA. Trimming stripped 2 bases from V and 0 bases from J, with 8 bases between. This CDR3 has 14 amino acids.

The chain is built from TRBV19 and TRBJ1-5; 7 positions match TRBD2. The better agreement between TRBJ2-3 and the DNA end casts doubt on the J call. The CDR3 extends over 13 amino acids. Germline lookup yields CDR1 LNHDA and CDR2 SQIVND (reference sequence). The CDR3 protein is CASSLGGDQPQYF. The CDR3 DNA is TGTGCCAGTAGTCTGGGGGGGGATCAGCCCCAGTATTTT.

The chain is built from TRBV7-2 and TRBJ2-1, with 16 bases fitting TRBD2. Germline CDR1 and CDR2: SGHTA and FQGNSA. Trimming took 5 bases from V and 16 from J; bases not matched to a gene: 11. There are 15 residues in the CDR3. The CDR3: CASSLGTSGRAVLFF. CDR3 nucleotide sequence: TGTGCCAGCAGCCTGGGGACTAGCGGGAGGGCCGTCTTATTCTTC.

This clonotype was observed at least ten times. CDR3 residues: CAISENQRISYEQYF. CDR3 sequence (DNA): TGTGCCATCAGTGAGAACCAGCGGATCTCCTACGAGCAGTACTTC. The chain employs TRBV10-3 and TRBJ2-7, with a weak D call TRBD2 (5 bases). V shed 2 bases and J shed 0 bases, with 11 bases lying between them. This CDR3 comprises 15 residues. Germline assignment: CDR1 ENHRY and CDR2 SYGVKD.